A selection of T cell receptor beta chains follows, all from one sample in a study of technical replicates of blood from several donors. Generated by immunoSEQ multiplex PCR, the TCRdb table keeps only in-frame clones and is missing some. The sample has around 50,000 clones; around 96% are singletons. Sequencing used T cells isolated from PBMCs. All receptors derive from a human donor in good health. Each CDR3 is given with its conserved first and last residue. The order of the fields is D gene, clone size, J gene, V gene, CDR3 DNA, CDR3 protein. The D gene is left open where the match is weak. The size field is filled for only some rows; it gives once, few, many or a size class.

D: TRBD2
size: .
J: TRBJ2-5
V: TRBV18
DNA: TGTGCCAGCTCACCGGGACTAGAAGAGACCCAGTACTTC
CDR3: CASSPGLEETQYF

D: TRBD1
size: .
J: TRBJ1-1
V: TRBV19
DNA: TGTGCCAGTAGTGACAGGGTCAGTTCCGAAGCTTTCTTT
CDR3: CASSDRVSSEAFF

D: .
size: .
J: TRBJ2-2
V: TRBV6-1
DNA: TGTGCCAGCACCCTAATCGGGGAGCTGTTTTTT
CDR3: CASTLIGELFF

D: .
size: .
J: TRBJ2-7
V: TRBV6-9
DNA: TGTGCCGGAGAAGTCTACGAGCAGTACTTC
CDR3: CAGEVYEQYF

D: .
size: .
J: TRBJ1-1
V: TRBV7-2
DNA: TGTGCCAGCAGCTTTGGATGGAGGAGGGGGGGAAACACTGAAGCTTTCTTT
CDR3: CASSFGWRRGGNTEAFF

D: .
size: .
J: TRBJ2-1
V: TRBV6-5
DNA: TGTGCCAGCGGGACGGGAGATCTAAATGAGCAGTTCTTC
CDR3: CASGTGDLNEQFF

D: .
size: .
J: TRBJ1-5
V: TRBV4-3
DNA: TGCGCCAGCAGCCAAGATTCAGGGGCCAATCAGCCCCAGCATTTT
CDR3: CASSQDSGANQPQHF

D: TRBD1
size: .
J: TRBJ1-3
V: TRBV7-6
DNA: TGTGCCAGCAGCTTAAACAGGGGGTCCTCTGGAAACACCATATATTTT
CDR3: CASSLNRGSSGNTIYF

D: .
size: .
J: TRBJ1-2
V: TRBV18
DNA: TGTGCCAGCTCACCGTCTAAAGGGAGATTGAGCTATGGCTACACCTTC
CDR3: CASSPSKGRLSYGYTF

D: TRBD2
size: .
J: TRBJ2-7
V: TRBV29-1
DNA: TGCAGCGTCGTCCTACTAGCGGGAGGGTCCTACGAGCAGTACTTC
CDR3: CSVVLLAGGSYEQYF

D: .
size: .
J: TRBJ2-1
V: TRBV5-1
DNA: TGCGCCAGCAGCCCGCTGGGAGTCGAAACCTACAATGAGCAGTTCTTC
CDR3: CASSPLGVETYNEQFF

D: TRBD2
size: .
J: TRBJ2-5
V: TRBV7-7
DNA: TGTGCCAGCAGCTTAAGTAAAACTAGCGGGACCCAAGAGACCCAGTACTTC
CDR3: CASSLSKTSGTQETQYF

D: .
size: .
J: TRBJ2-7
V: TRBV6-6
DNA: TGTGCCAGCAAACTCCGGGACACAGCCTACGAGCAGTACTTC
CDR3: CASKLRDTAYEQYF

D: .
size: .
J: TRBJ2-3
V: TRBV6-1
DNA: TGTGCCAGCGGGGGAGGCCCCCCGGATACGCAGTATTTT
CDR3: CASGGGPPDTQYF

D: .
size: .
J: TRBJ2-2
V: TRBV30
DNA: TGTGCCTGGAGTGTATTAGGGGTCTTTAACACCGGGGAGCTGTTTTTT
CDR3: CAWSVLGVFNTGELFF

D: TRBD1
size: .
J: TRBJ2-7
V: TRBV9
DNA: TGTGCCAGCAGCGCCACAGGGGAGATCACCTACGAGCAGTACTTC
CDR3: CASSATGEITYEQYF

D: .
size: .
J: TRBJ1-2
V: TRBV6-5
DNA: TGTGCCAGCAGTCCAGGGCGAGGTGGCTACACCTTC
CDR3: CASSPGRGGYTF

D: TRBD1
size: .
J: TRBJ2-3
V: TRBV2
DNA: TGTGCCAGCAGGACCGGGACAGGGACAGATACGCAGTATTTT
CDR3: CASRTGTGTDTQYF

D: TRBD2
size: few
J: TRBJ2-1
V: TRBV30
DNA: TGTGCCTGGAGTGTGACTAGCGGGTACAATGAGCAGTTCTTC
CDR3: CAWSVTSGYNEQFF

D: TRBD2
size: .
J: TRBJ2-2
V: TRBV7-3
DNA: TGTGCCAGCAGCGGGACTAGCGGAGGGTTCGGGGAGCTGTTTTTT
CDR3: CASSGTSGGFGELFF

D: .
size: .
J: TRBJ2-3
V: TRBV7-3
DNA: TGTGCCAGCAGCTTACTAGGAAGCACAGATACGCAGTATTTT
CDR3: CASSLLGSTDTQYF

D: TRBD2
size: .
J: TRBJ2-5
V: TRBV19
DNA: TGTGCCAGTATTGGGGCGGGAGAAGAGACCCAGTACTTC
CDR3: CASIGAGEETQYF

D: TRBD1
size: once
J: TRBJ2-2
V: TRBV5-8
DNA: TGTGCCAGCAGCGGATTTAAACGGACAGGGACCGGGGAGCTGTTTTTT
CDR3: CASSGFKRTGTGELFF

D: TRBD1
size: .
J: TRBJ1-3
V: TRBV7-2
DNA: TGTGCCAGCAGCTTCGCGGGACAGGGCGCTGGAAACACCATATATTTT
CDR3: CASSFAGQGAGNTIYF

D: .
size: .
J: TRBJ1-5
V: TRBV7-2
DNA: TGTGCCAGCAAGGAACGGGGGGAGGTCTATCAGCCCCAGCATTTT
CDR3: CASKERGEVYQPQHF